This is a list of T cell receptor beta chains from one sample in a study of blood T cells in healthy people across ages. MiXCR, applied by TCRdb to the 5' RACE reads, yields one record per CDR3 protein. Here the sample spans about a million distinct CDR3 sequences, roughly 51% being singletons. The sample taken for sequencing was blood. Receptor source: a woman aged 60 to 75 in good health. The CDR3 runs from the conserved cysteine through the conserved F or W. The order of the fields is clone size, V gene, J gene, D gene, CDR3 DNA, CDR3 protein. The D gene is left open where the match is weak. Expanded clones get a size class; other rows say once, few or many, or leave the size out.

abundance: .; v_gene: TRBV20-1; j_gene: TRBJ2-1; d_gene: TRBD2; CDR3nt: TGCAGTGCCCCCCCACTAGCGGGGGGTTATGAGCAGTTCTTC; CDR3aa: CSAPPLAGGYEQFF
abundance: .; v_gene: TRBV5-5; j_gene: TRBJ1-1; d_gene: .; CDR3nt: TGTGCCAGCAGCTGGGCCACTGAAGCTTTCTTT; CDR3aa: CASSWATEAFF
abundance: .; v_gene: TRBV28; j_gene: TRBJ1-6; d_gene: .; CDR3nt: TGTGCCAGCTTCGAAGGACTAAATTCACCCCTCCACTTT; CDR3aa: CASFEGLNSPLHF
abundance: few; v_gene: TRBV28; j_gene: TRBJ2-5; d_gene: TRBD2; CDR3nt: TGTGCCAGCAGCATTGGGACTAGCGGGGAAGAGACCCAGTACTTC; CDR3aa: CASSIGTSGEETQYF
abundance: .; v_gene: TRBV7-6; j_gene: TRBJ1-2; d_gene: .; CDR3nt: TGTGCCAGTCATAGGGGAGCCGGCTATGGCTACACCTTC; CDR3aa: CASHRGAGYGYTF
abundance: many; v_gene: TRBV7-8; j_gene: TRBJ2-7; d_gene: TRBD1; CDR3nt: TGTGCCAGCAGCATAACAGGGGTCTACGAGCAGTACTTC; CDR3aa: CASSITGVYEQYF
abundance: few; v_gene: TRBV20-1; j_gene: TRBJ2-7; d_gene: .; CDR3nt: TGCAGTGCTAGAGGTTATGGGGGAGCCCAATCCTACGAGCAGTACTTC; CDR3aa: CSARGYGGAQSYEQYF
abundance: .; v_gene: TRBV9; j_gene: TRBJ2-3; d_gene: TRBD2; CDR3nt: TGTGCCAGCAGTTCCTTAGCGGGACCTGGCACAGATACGCAGTATTTT; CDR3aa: CASSSLAGPGTDTQYF
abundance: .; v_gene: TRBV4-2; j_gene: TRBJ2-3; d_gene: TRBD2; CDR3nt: TGTGCCAGCAGCCAAGATCCAGCGGGAGTGGCGGATACGCAGTATTTT; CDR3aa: CASSQDPAGVADTQYF
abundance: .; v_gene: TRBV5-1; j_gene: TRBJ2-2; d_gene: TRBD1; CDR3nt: TGCGCCAGCAGCTTTAAAGAACAGGGGGCGCCCGGGGAGCTGTTTTTT; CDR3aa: CASSFKEQGAPGELFF
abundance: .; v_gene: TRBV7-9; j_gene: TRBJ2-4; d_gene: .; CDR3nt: TGTGCCAGCAGCCCCCTGCAATCGAGTTGGGGTCAGTACTTC; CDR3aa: CASSPLQSSWGQYF
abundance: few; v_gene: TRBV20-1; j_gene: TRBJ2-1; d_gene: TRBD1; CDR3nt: TGCAGTGCCCCAAACCCACAGACAGGGAAAAAATACAATGAGCAGTTCTTC; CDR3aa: CSAPNPQTGKKYNEQFF
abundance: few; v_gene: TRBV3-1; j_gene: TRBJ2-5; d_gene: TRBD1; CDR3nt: TGTGCCAGCAGTACCGACAGGGTGGGAGAGACCCAGTACTTC; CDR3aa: CASSTDRVGETQYF
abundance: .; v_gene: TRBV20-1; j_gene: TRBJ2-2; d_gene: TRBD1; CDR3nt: TGCAGTGCTATTAGGGACAGAGACACCGGGGAGCTGTTTTTT; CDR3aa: CSAIRDRDTGELFF
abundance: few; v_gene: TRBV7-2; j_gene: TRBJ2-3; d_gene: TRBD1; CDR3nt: TGTGCCAGCAGCCGACAGGGGAAAGATACGCAGTATTTT; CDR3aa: CASSRQGKDTQYF
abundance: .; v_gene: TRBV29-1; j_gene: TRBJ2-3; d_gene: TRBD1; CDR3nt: TGCAGCGTTGAGGGGACAGGGTCAGATACGCAGTATTTT; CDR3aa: CSVEGTGSDTQYF
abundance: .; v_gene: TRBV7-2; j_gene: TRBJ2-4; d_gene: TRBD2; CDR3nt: TGTGCCAGCAGCCCACTAGCGGGAGGCGGGACCAAAAACATTCAGTACTTC; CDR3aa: CASSPLAGGGTKNIQYF
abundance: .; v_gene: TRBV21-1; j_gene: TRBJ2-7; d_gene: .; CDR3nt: TGTGCCAGCAGCAAGCGCCGGGACAGGGGGTCCTACAATGAGCAGTACTTC; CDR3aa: CASSKRRDRGSYNEQYF
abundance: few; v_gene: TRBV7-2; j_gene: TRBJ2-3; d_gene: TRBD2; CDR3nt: TGTGCCAGCAGCTTCGCCGGGACTAGCGGGGCAGATACGCAGTATTTT; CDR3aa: CASSFAGTSGADTQYF
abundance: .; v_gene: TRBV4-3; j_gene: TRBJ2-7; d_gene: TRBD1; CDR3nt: TGCGCCAGCAGCCGGGCCCCTGGACAGGGGGCCTACGAGCAGTACTTC; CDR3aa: CASSRAPGQGAYEQYF
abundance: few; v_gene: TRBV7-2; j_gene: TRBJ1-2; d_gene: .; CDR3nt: TGTGCCAGCAGCACATGGACAGTAGATGGCTACACCTTC; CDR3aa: CASSTWTVDGYTF
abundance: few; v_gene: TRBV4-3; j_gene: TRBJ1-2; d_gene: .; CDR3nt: TGCGCCAGCAGCCAAGTAGAGGGACTGCCTCGAAGAGGCTACACCTTC; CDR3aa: CASSQVEGLPRRGYTF
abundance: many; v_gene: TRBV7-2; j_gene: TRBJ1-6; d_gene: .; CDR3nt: TGTGCCAGCAGCGTGGACGGCTATAATTCACCCCTCCACTTT; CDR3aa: CASSVDGYNSPLHF
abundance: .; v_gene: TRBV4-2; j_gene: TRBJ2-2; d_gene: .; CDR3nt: TGTGCCAGCAGCCAAGAACCCAAGGGTACTACCAACACCGGGGAGCTGTTTTTT; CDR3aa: CASSQEPKGTTNTGELFF
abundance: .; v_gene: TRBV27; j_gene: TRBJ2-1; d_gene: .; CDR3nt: TGTGCCAGCAGTTTGTTGGGGCCTAATGAGCAGTTCTTC; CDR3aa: CASSLLGPNEQFF
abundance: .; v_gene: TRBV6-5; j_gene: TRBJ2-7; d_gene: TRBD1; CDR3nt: TGTGCCAGCAGGCCGAGGACAGGTAAATCCTACGAGCAGTACTTC; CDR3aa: CASRPRTGKSYEQYF
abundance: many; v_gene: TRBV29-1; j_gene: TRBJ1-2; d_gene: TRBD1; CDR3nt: TGCAGCGTGGTTCGGGGGACAGGGTTTATGGGTGGCTACACCTTC; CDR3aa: CSVVRGTGFMGGYTF
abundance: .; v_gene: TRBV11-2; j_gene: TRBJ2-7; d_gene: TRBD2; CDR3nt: TGTGCCAGCAGCTTAGTGGCTAGCGGGTCACTACACGAGCAGTACTTC; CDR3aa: CASSLVASGSLHEQYF
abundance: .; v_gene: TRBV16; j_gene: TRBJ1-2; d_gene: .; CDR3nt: TGTGCCAGCAGCCAATCGAGGCAGAGCTATGGCTACACCTTC; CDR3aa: CASSQSRQSYGYTF
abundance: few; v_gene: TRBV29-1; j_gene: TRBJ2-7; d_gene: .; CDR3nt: TGCAGCGTTGGCCTCGACATCGAGCAGTACTTC; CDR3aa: CSVGLDIEQYF
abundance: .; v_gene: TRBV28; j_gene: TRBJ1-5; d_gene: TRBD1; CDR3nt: TGTGCCAGTCGCAGGCGCACAGGGGGCGCGGGACAGCCCCAGCATTTT; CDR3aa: CASRRRTGGAGQPQHF
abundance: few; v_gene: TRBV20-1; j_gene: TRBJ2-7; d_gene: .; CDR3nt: TGCAGTGCTAGTACAGCGGGTGGAGACGTGGACGAGCAGTACTTC; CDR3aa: CSASTAGGDVDEQYF
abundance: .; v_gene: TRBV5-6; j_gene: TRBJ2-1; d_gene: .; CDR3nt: TGTGCCAGCAGCCCCGACTCCGGTTACAATGAGCAGTTCTTC; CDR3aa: CASSPDSGYNEQFF
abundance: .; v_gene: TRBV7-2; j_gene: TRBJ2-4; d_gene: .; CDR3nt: TGTGCCAGCAGCGATCAGGGTTTTGCCAAAAACATTCAGTACTTC; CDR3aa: CASSDQGFAKNIQYF
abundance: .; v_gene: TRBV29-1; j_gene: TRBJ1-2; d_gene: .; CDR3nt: TGCAGCGCCTCGACAGGCATCTATGGCTACACCTTC; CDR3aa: CSASTGIYGYTF